This TCR beta chain was recorded in a study of shared clonotypes between healthy human individuals. Study-wide background: Serving as donors were a couple of women and a few men, whose ages spanned 18 to 49.

Data came from immunoSEQ multiplex PCR; TCRdb stores just in-frame clones and leaves some out. The table records some 490,000 clones, around four fifths of them present only once. Study-wide findings and caveats: Since donors were few, the genetic and exposure-history diversity represented was limited.

In germline, CDR1 is MDHEN, CDR2 SYDVKM. V lost 5 bases to trimming and J lost 6 bases; unmatched junction nucleotides: 6. There are 14 residues in the CDR3. Around 90 million PBMCs served as the genomic DNA source for unsorted samples. At least ten counts were recorded for this clone. Its matching antigen is unknown. V is TRBV28 and J is TRBJ1-5, with TRBD1 identical over 8 bases. Sequencing was done on a sample of PBMCs. The sequence was collected from a woman aged 35 to 49 in good health. Some clones in this sample may be carry-over from other donors' samples. The DNA for the CDR3 is TGTGCCAGCAGTCCGCGACAGGGGAGTCAGCCCCAGCATTTT. It translates to CASSPRQGSQPQHF.